The source of this T cell receptor (beta chain) is a study of blood T cell repertoires in COVID-19. The table came from immunoSEQ multiplex PCR; TCRdb's copy has only in-frame clones and leaves some out. The repertoire holds 200,000 to 300,000 clones, with approximately 86% as singletons. The CDR3 extends over 15 amino acids. The V segment lost 6 bases and the J segment 2 bases; nucleotides outside the gene matches: 11. The germline CDR1 and CDR2 sequences are SQVTM and ANQGSEA. This clone appeared once. The V gene is TRBV29-1, the J gene TRBJ2-7; 9 bases are shared with TRBD1. Input material: peripheral blood. The TCR comes from a woman in her twenties or thirties who had recovered from COVID-19. The CDR3 DNA sequence: TGCAGCGTCCAGCTAGCCGGACAGGGGACCTACGAGCAGTACTTC. Protein: CSVQLAGQGTYEQYF.